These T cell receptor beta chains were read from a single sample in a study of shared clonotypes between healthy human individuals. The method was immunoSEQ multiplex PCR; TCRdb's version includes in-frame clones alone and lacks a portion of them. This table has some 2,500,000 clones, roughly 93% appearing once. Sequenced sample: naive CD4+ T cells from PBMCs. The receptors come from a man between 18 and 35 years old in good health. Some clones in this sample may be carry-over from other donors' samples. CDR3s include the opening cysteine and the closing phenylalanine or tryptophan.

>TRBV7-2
CASSLTGGNQPQHF
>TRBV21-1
CASTNREGDTIYF
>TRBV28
CASSPGTSGYNEQFF
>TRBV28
CASSPGGQQGNTIYF
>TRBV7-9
CASSGGTSGRSSYNEQFF
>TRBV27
CASSGGSYGYTF
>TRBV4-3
CASSQDGTGSEKLFF
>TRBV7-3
CASSLGTSGSTDTQYF
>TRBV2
CASSDRGLATDTQYF
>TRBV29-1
CSVAPGLVQETQYF
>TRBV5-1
CASSLSGTDTQYF
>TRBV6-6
CASSLAGTYNEQFF
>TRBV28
CASSAGRDYGYTF
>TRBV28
CASSPTGFGETQYF
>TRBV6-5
CASSSGRLLVTDTQYF